The next 25 T cell receptor beta chains were all read from a single sample in a study of blood T cell repertoires in COVID-19. Assay used: immunoSEQ multiplex PCR; TCRdb lists only in-frame clones, some missing. The sample records roughly 260,000 clones, 83% being singletons. The sequenced sample consisted of PBMCs or T cells enriched from blood (not recorded which). The receptors come from a woman aged 40 to 50 who had been exposed to COVID-19.

The CDR3 bases are TGTGCCAGCAGCTCCTTGGAAGGACACCTGATTCCAGGCACTGAAGCTTTCTTT. This gives the protein CASSSLEGHLIPGTEAFF. The chain joins TRBV11-2 to TRBJ1-1, with D perhaps TRBD1 (5 bases). The germline gives CDR1 SGHAT, CDR2 FQNNGV. Trimming removed 4 bases from V and 4 bases from J, with 25 bases in between. The CDR3 totals 18 residues.

CDR3: CAGGPYGYTF. The CDR3 nucleotides are TGTGCCGGAGGGCCCTATGGCTACACCTTC. The V gene is TRBV30, the J gene TRBJ1-2; no firm D call. This CDR3 region has 10 residues. The V gene's germline CDR1 is GTSNPN and CDR2 SVGIG (reference sequence). V lost 8 bases to trimming and J lost 4 bases, with 8 bases between them.

This chain connects TRBV5-6 to TRBJ2-7; 7 nucleotides line up with TRBD1. The CDR3 spans 15 residues. V was clipped by 0 bases and J by 0 bases; unmatched bases: 3. CDR1 and CDR2 (germline): SGHDT, YYEEEE. The CDR3 DNA sequence: TGTGCCAGCAGCTTGGGACAGGGATACTCCTACGAGCAGTACTTC. It specifies CASSLGQGYSYEQYF.

This clone has a single count. The chain has TRBV18 and TRBJ1-5; TRBD1 might be the D (5 bases). CDR1 is KGHSH and CDR2 is LQKENI in the germline V gene. Trimming pared 2 bases from V and 5 bases from J, leaving 13 bases between. The CDR3 runs to 15 residues. The CDR3 DNA follows: TGTGCCAGCTCACCAGGAGGGGCGGGTGATCAGCCCCAGCATTTT. This gives the protein CASSPGGAGDQPQHF.

The chain couples TRBV7-8 to TRBJ2-5; possible D gene TRBD2, 5 bases. V was cut by 4 bases and J by 2 bases, with 17 bases left in between. CDR1 is SGHVS and CDR2 is FQNEAQ in the germline V gene. The CDR3 covers 16 residues. CDR3 sequence: CASSYRISGLQETQYF. The CDR3 coding sequence is TGTGCCAGCAGCTACCGTATTTCGGGGTTACAAGAGACCCAGTACTTC.

This chain connects TRBV29-1 to TRBJ2-7; no clear D. Trimming removed 5 bases from V and 1 base from J, with 9 bases in between. CDR3 length equals 12 residues. Germline values: CDR1 SQVTM, CDR2 ANQGSEA. The CDR3 sequence: CSVTLRSYEQYF. As DNA, the CDR3 is TGCAGCGTTACTCTACGGTCCTACGAGCAGTACTTC.

This clone appeared once. The chain employs TRBV4-1 and TRBJ1-1; D is ambiguous. The V end was cut by 1 base, the J end by 0 bases, with 18 bases between. From germline, CDR1 is MGHRA and CDR2 YSYEKL. The CDR3 loop spans 18 amino acids. The CDR3 protein is CASSQGGSAGDMNTEAFF. The CDR3 region has the DNA TGCGCCAGCAGCCAAGGTGGGTCGGCCGGGGATATGAACACTGAAGCTTTCTTT.

There are a few counts of this clone. The chain has TRBV10-3 and TRBJ1-1; 7 bases map to TRBD1. The V gene's germline CDR1 is ENHRY and CDR2 SYGVKD. V dropped 2 bases and J dropped 1; count of bases not matched to a gene: 7. The CDR3 length is 16 residues. The CDR3 protein is CAISETTRTGNTEAFF. CDR3 DNA sequence: TGTGCCATCAGTGAGACGACGAGGACAGGGAACACTGAAGCTTTCTTT.

A few counts support this clone. The chain has TRBV3-1 (or the pseudogene TRBV3-2) and TRBJ2-7; tentatively, D is TRBD2 (5 bases). Trimming removed 0 bases at V and 4 bases at J, with 10 bases between. The V gene's germline CDR1 is LGHDT and CDR2 YNNKEL (reference sequence). The CDR3 runs 14 residues. In DNA, the CDR3 is TGTGCCAGCAGCCAAGAAGGAGGCGGGTACGAGCAGTACTTC. Translation gives CASSQEGGGYEQYF.

The chain couples TRBV7-2 to TRBJ2-1, with 14 bases identical to TRBD2. Germline CDR1 and CDR2: SGHTA and FQGNSA. The junction had 1 base not matched to a gene; V was cut back by 1 base and J by 5 bases. This CDR3 comprises 16 residues. Written as DNA, the CDR3 is TGTGCCAGCAGCTTAGGGACTAGCGGGGGGAACAATGAGCAGTTCTTC. Its protein is CASSLGTSGGNNEQFF.

The chain carries TRBV3-1 (or the pseudogene TRBV3-2) and TRBJ1-3; D unclear. The CDR3 totals 14 residues. V was pared by 0 bases and J by 0 bases, with 3 bases between. Germline loops: CDR1 LGHDT, CDR2 YNNKEL (reference sequence). CDR3 sequence (DNA): TGTGCCAGCAGCCAAGACGGCTCTGGAAACACCATATATTTT. Translating gives CASSQDGSGNTIYF.

CDR3 DNA: TGTGCCAGCAGTTTAGGGTCTGCAGGGTTCTATAATTCACCCCTCCACTTT. Protein: CASSLGSAGFYNSPLHF. The chain employs TRBV28 and TRBJ1-6, with D tentatively TRBD1 (5 bases). Trimming removed 2 bases from V and 3 bases from J, with 14 bases in between. Germline lookup yields CDR1 MDHEN and CDR2 SYDVKM. The CDR3 is 17 amino acids.

This clone was picked up a small number of times. V is TRBV15 and J is TRBJ1-1; TRBD1 might be the D (5 bases). The CDR3 has 17 residues. Deletions cut 0 bases from V and 3 bases from J, with 17 bases between. Germline lookup yields CDR1 LNHNV and CDR2 YYDKDF (reference sequence). DNA of the CDR3: TGTGCCACCAGCAGAGATAATCCGGTCAGGGAGGACACTGAAGCTTTCTTT. It encodes CATSRDNPVREDTEAFF.

This chain uses TRBV5-1 with TRBJ2-3, with 10 bases that match TRBD1. The V gene end was trimmed by 5 bases and the J gene end by 5 bases; junction bases not matched to a gene: 5. The CDR3 is made up of 14 amino acids. Germline values: CDR1 SGHRS, CDR2 YFSETQ. Written as DNA, the CDR3 is TGCGCCAGCAGGATGGGACAGGGGAAAGATACGCAGTATTTT. Encoded protein: CASRMGQGKDTQYF.

This rearrangement joins TRBV18 to TRBJ1-1; 7 nucleotides line up with TRBD1. Germline CDR1 is KGHSH and CDR2 is LQKENI. The CDR3 spans 14 residues. J lost 2 bases, V lost 6 bases, and 6 bases had no gene match. The CDR3 loop reads CASSPRQGNTEAFF. CDR3 bases: TGTGCCAGCTCGCCCCGACAGGGTAACACTGAAGCTTTCTTT. Drawing the rest from reference TRBV18 and TRBJ1-1, the complete variable domain is NAGVMQNPRHLVRRRGQEARLRCSPMKGHSHVYWYRQLPEEGLKFMVYLQKENIIDESGMPKERFSAEFPKEGPSILRIQQVVRGDSAAYFCASSPRQGNTEAFFGQGTRLTVV.

This chain joins TRBV3-1 (or the pseudogene TRBV3-2) and TRBJ2-1, with 7 bases lining up with TRBD2. J was trimmed by 7 bases and V by 0 bases; bases with no gene match: 12. The CDR3 covers 17 residues. The germline CDR1 and CDR2 sequences are LGHDT and YNNKEL (reference sequence). The CDR3 loop reads CASSQEVFGWGGNEQFF. The CDR3 coding sequence is TGTGCCAGCAGCCAAGAGGTGTTTGGGTGGGGGGGAAATGAGCAGTTCTTC.

Here the CDR3 DNA reads TGTGCCAGCAGCCCGGGACTAGCGGGGGCAGAGCAGTTCTTC. This translates into CASSPGLAGAEQFF. The chain is built from TRBV5-6 and TRBJ2-1; 14 positions match TRBD2. CDR1 is SGHDT and CDR2 is YYEEEE in the germline V gene. Germline trimming cut 4 bases from V and 10 bases from J; bases unmatched to any gene: 4. The CDR3 has 14 residues. Full variable domain (missing parts from reference TRBV5-6 and TRBJ2-1): DAGVTQSPTHLIKTRGQQVTLRCSPKSGHDTVSWYQQALGQGPQFIFQYYEEEERQRGNFPDRFSGHQFPNYSSELNVNALLLGDSALYLCASSPGLAGAEQFFGPGTRLTVL.

The V gene is TRBV6-6, the J gene TRBJ1-2; 7 nucleotides agree with TRBD1. J lost 6 bases, V lost 5 bases, and 9 bases had no gene match. The CDR3 totals 14 residues. Germline assignment: CDR1 MNHNY and CDR2 SVGAGI (reference sequence). CDR3 sequence (DNA): TGTGCCAGCAGTCCTACCGACAGGGCCCATGGCTACACCTTC. This sequence encodes CASSPTDRAHGYTF.

The chain is built from TRBV6-2 or TRBV6-3 and TRBJ1-1, with D maybe TRBD1 (5 bases). The germline CDR1 and CDR2 sequences are MNHEY and SVGEGT. The germline V and J ends were trimmed by 3 bases and 5 bases, with 19 bases remaining between them. The CDR3 spans 16 residues. DNA for the CDR3: TGTGCCAGCAGTTATTCCTTCGGGGGATCGGGGACTGAAGCTTTCTTT. Amino acid sequence: CASSYSFGGSGTEAFF.

The chain is built from TRBV5-6 and TRBJ1-1; maybe TRBD1 (5 bases). There are 13 residues in the CDR3. V lost 5 bases to trimming and J lost 6 bases, with 14 bases between them. In germline, CDR1 is SGHDT, CDR2 YYEEEE. The CDR3 DNA follows: TGTGCCAGCAGGTACGTCCCGGGGGCTGAAGCTTTCTTT. Its protein is CASRYVPGAEAFF.

Here the CDR3 reads CAWSVLDSWVYEQYF. For the CDR3, the DNA is TGTGCCTGGAGTGTACTCGACTCGTGGGTCTACGAGCAGTACTTC. This chain links TRBV30 with TRBJ2-7, with unresolved D. The germline V gene encodes CDR1 GTSNPN and CDR2 SVGIG (reference sequence). V lost 0 bases and J 3 bases, leaving 15 bases between the germline ends. CDR3 length: 15 residues.

The chain uses TRBV14 and TRBJ1-4; D remains ambiguous. V shed 0 bases and J shed 4 bases, with 9 bases lying between them. CDR3 length equals 15 residues. Germline CDR1 SGHDN, CDR2 FVKESK. Here the CDR3 DNA reads TGTGCCAGCAGCCAAGATGAGGAGTATAATGAAAAACTGTTTTTT. It yields the protein CASSQDEEYNEKLFF.

The J gene is TRBJ1-6, the V gene TRBV9; D may be TRBD1 (5 bases). The CDR3 runs 16 residues. With 4 bases removed from V and 7 bases from J, the gap between germline ends came to 18 bases. Looked up from germline, CDR1 is SGDLS and CDR2 is YYNGEE. The CDR3 nucleotides read TGTGCCAGCAGCCCCCGTGAAGGGGCGATCAATTCACCCCTCCACTTT. This gives the protein CASSPREGAINSPLHF.

This clone was observed a single time. The chain is built from TRBV9 and TRBJ1-1; 7 bases are a match to TRBD1. CDR1 SGDLS and CDR2 YYNGEE come from the germline V gene. The CDR3 sequence is 15 residues long. V trimming: 4 bases; J trimming: 2 bases; junction bases outside the gene matches: 8. CDR3 DNA sequence: TGTGCCAGCAGCCCTTTCGGGACAGTTAACACTGAAGCTTTCTTT. Amino acid sequence: CASSPFGTVNTEAFF.

This chain links TRBV10-3 with TRBJ2-2; TRBD1 agrees at 9 bases. This CDR3 has 14 residues. The trim removed 11 bases at V and 6 bases at J, leaving 10 bases unmatched. Germline V gene lookup returns CDR1 ENHRY and CDR2 SYGVKD. Here the CDR3 reads CAVSRDRAPGELFF. The CDR3 nucleotides are TGTGCCGTCTCCCGGGACAGGGCACCCGGGGAGCTGTTTTTT.